Following are 11 T cell receptor beta chains from one sample sequenced in a study of OX40 agonist ivuxolimab in advanced cancers. Profiling relied on immunoSEQ multiplex PCR, and the TCRdb table lists in-frame clones only, not all of them. The sample includes 70,000 to 95,000 clones, around 80% of them seen just once. This sample comprised CD4+ or CD8+ T cells sorted from blood, obtained in a trial of the OX40 agonist ivuxolimab. These receptors all come from an adult with an advanced solid tumor such as melanoma, head and neck, liver or kidney cancer.

The rearrangement links TRBV7-2 to TRBJ1-2; the D is unclear. V dropped 3 bases and J dropped 13 bases, with 12 bases sitting between them. CDR1 SGHTA and CDR2 FQGNSA come from the germline V gene. CDR3 length equals 11 residues. CDR3 sequence reads: CASSLNIGITF. DNA of the CDR3: TGTGCCAGCAGCTTGAACATAGGGATCACCTTC. Full variable domain (missing parts from reference TRBV7-2 and TRBJ1-2): GAGVSQSPSNKVTEKGKDVELRCDPISGHTALYWYRQSLGQGLEFLIYFQGNSAPDKSGLPSDRFSAERTGGSVSTLTIQRTQQEDSAVYLCASSLNIGITFGSGTRLTVV.

This clone showed up just a few times. The chain joins TRBV5-1 to TRBJ2-7; 7 bases line up with TRBD1. Germline CDR1 reads SGHRS; CDR2 reads YFSETQ. Trimming took 0 bases from V and 3 from J; bases not matched to a gene: 15. This CDR3 spans 18 amino acids. CDR3 sequence: CASSLDPLTGRSFYEQYF. As DNA, the CDR3 is TGCGCCAGCAGCTTGGATCCCCTGACAGGGCGATCCTTCTACGAGCAGTACTTC.

The chain employs TRBV5-4 and TRBJ1-2; D ambiguous. V lost 0 bases, J lost 4 bases, and 13 bases lay in between. CDR1 is SGHNT, CDR2 YYREEE, per germline (reference sequence). The CDR3 totals 15 residues. In DNA, the CDR3 is TGTGCCAGCAGCTTGGCAGGAGGGCTATCCTATGGCTACACCTTC. It encodes CASSLAGGLSYGYTF.

This clone was seen once. CDR3 sequence reads: CASEAVYGYTF. The CDR3 nucleotides are TGTGCCAGCGAAGCGGTCTATGGCTACACCTTC. This chain connects TRBV28 to TRBJ1-2; D not resolved. The CDR3 is made up of 11 amino acids. V was trimmed by 8 bases and J by 4 bases, leaving 8 bases between them. The germline V gene encodes CDR1 MDHEN and CDR2 SYDVKM.

The CDR3 coding sequence is TGTGCCAGCAGCCCACGAGGGACTAGCGCGTGGCAAGAGACCCAGTACTTC. Translating gives CASSPRGTSAWQETQYF. This chain joins TRBV7-9 and TRBJ2-5, with 10 bases matching TRBD2. Germline-derived CDR1 and CDR2 are SEHNR and FQNEAQ (reference sequence). There are 17 residues in the CDR3. Trimming at V came to 5 bases and at J to 2 bases, leaving 11 bases not matched to a gene.

The V and J genes are TRBV30 and TRBJ2-1, with D unclear. Deletions cut 2 bases from V and 5 bases from J, with 10 bases between. Germline V gene data show CDR1 as GTSNPN and CDR2 as SVGIG (reference sequence). The CDR3 extends over 13 amino acids. Here the CDR3 reads CAWSLVGDNEQFF. The CDR3 DNA sequence: TGTGCCTGGAGTCTAGTCGGAGACAATGAGCAGTTCTTC.

This chain joins TRBV9 and TRBJ2-5; TRBD2 agrees at 9 bases. Germline CDR1 and CDR2: SGDLS and YYNGEE. Trimming cost V 4 bases and J 5 bases; bases outside gene matches: 18. This CDR3 comprises 18 residues. The CDR3 sequence: CASSPRRGGRARGETQYF. The CDR3 DNA is TGTGCCAGCAGCCCCCGAAGGGGCGGGAGGGCCAGGGGGGAGACCCAGTACTTC.

V gene TRBV18 combines with J gene TRBJ2-1, with 12 positions matching TRBD1. Germline V gene lookup returns CDR1 KGHSH and CDR2 LQKENI. The CDR3 covers 15 residues. Germline trimming cut 6 bases from V and 9 bases from J; bases unmatched to any gene: 9. CDR3 loop: CASSQGQGAASEQFF. Here the CDR3 DNA reads TGTGCCAGCTCCCAGGGACAGGGGGCCGCAAGTGAGCAGTTCTTC.

The rearrangement uses TRBV5-1 and TRBJ1-1; D might be TRBD1 (6 bases). Germline V gives CDR1 SGHRS, CDR2 YFSETQ. The V and J ends lost 1 base and 1 base respectively, with 14 bases between them. The CDR3 consists of 16 residues. CDR3 protein: CASSLSLGGPNTEAFF. As DNA, the CDR3 is TGCGCCAGCAGCTTGTCCCTAGGGGGGCCGAACACTGAAGCTTTCTTT.

The CDR3 DNA reads TGTGCCAGCAATAAGGAGGTGCCCAATCAGCCCCAGCATTTT. This sequence encodes CASNKEVPNQPQHF. The chain employs TRBV28 and TRBJ1-5; D remains ambiguous. Trimming removed 7 bases at V and 3 bases at J, with 13 bases between. The CDR3 runs 14 residues. Germline V gene sequence: CDR1 MDHEN, CDR2 SYDVKM.

The V gene is TRBV7-9, the J gene TRBJ1-5; possible D gene TRBD1, 5 bases. Germline V CDR1 and CDR2: SEHNR, FQNEAQ (reference sequence). V lost 5 bases to trimming and J lost 2 bases, with 19 bases between them. The CDR3 covers 17 residues. CDR3 coding DNA: TGTGCCAGCAGCATGACTTACCCGGGGGGACGCAATCAGCCCCAGCATTTT. This codes for CASSMTYPGGRNQPQHF.